The 7 T cell receptor beta chains given below trace back to one sample, sequenced in a study of CD8+CD57+ T cells in acquired aplastic anemia. Genomic DNA constituted the template upon which TCR beta VDJ and CDR3 profiling was performed. TCRdb itself ran the reads through MiXCR, one entry per CDR3 protein. The sample contains 100,000 to 150,000 distinct CDR3 sequences, 30% to 45% of which appear only once. CD8+CD57+ cell expansion, shown by flow cytometry, had occurred in the patients selected for sequencing. The specimen sequenced was sorted CD4+, CD8+, or CD8+CD57+ T cells (not recorded which) from PBMCs. Receptors were obtained from a human donor with aplastic anemia.

This clonotype has at least ten counts. This sequence joins TRBV7-2 and TRBJ1-1; D may be TRBD1 (6 bases). Germline V gene sequence: CDR1 SGHTA, CDR2 FQGNSA. This CDR3 has 15 residues. The V end was cut by 7 bases, the J end by 2 bases, with 17 bases between. The CDR3 loop is CASTRGGGVNTEAFF. The DNA for the CDR3 is TGTGCCAGCACCCGGGGAGGGGGGGTAAACACTGAAGCTTTCTTT. Supplemented by reference TRBV7-2 and TRBJ1-1, the full variable domain reads GAGVSQSPSNKVTEKGKDVELRCDPISGHTALYWYRQSLGQGLEFLIYFQGNSAPDKSGLPSDRFSAERTGGSVSTLTIQRTQQEDSAVYLCASTRGGGVNTEAFFGQGTRLTVV.

V is TRBV10-3 and J is TRBJ1-5, with a tentative D call TRBD1 (5 bases). The CDR3 is 13 residues long. CDR1 ENHRY and CDR2 SYGVKD come from the germline V gene. V was clipped by 4 bases and J by 7 bases, with 11 bases between them. The CDR3 DNA follows: TGTGCCATCAGTGGGTCCAGGGACCAGCCCCAGCATTTT. It yields the protein CAISGSRDQPQHF.

Details on this clonotype: At one boundary the junction diverges from the germline segment, which might be a read error. The CDR3 DNA sequence: TGCAGTGCTAGAGGGGAAGAGGGCGACACCGGGGGGCTGTTTTTT. Amino acids: CSARGEEGDTGGLFF. The rearrangement links TRBV20-1 to TRBJ2-2; weak D call: TRBD2 (6 bases). The length of the CDR3 is 15 residues. Germline lookup yields CDR1 DFQATT and CDR2 SNEGSKA (reference sequence).

This clonotype was recorded at least ten times. The V gene is TRBV12-3 or TRBV12-4, the J gene TRBJ2-3; maybe TRBD2 (5 bases). CDR3 length equals 15 residues. With 8 bases removed from V and 3 bases from J, the gap between germline ends came to 18 bases. CDR3 sequence (DNA): TGTGCCAGCTCCTTTTCGGGGAAAGAGACAGATACGCAGTATTTT. Protein sequence: CASSFSGKETDTQYF.

This clonotype was detected only once. V gene TRBV5-4 combines with J gene TRBJ1-1; TRBD1 matches 9 bases. Germline V gives CDR1 SGHNT, CDR2 YYREEE (reference sequence). The CDR3 sequence is 16 residues long. With 5 bases clipped from V and 1 base from J, the junction kept 9 bases outside the gene matches. In DNA form, the CDR3 reads TGTGCCAGCAGATTTACAGGGGGCACCGAGAACACTGAAGCTTTCTTT. This translates into CASRFTGGTENTEAFF.

This clonotype was counted ten times or more. The V gene is TRBV2, the J gene TRBJ1-4; TRBD1 aligns across 11 bases. This CDR3 contains 20 residues. V lost 4 bases, J lost 6 bases, and 19 bases stayed unmatched. Germline CDR1 is SNHLY and CDR2 is FYNNEI. The CDR3 loop is CASSVDRTGGERSPYEKLFF. In nucleotides, the CDR3 is TGTGCCAGCAGTGTAGACCGGACAGGGGGCGAGAGGTCCCCCTATGAAAAACTGTTTTTT.

V gene TRBV15 combines with J gene TRBJ2-1; 7 bases agree with TRBD1. Germline CDR1 and CDR2: LNHNV and YYDKDF (reference sequence). V dropped 1 base and J dropped 4; count of bases not matched to a gene: 4. The CDR3 is 15 residues long. Here the CDR3 reads CATSRGRDRYNEQFF. The CDR3, as DNA: TGTGCCACCAGCAGAGGCCGGGACAGATACAATGAGCAGTTCTTC.